This TCR beta chain was recorded in a study of blood T cell repertoires in COVID-19. Study-wide background: T cells, B-cell-depleted T cells, or PBMCs supplied cDNA or gDNA.

In the 2 weeks before study entry, exposed participants met a COVID-19 case, which was PCR-confirmed or clinician-diagnosed. CDR1 is SGDLS and CDR2 is YYNGEE in the germline V gene. The germline V and J ends were trimmed by 7 bases and 3 bases, with 14 bases remaining between them. The length of the CDR3 is 13 residues. Data came from immunoSEQ multiplex PCR; TCRdb stores just in-frame clones and leaves some out. Of 250,000 or so clones detected, approximately 90% appear once; the ten largest clones hold 2.8%. The receptor was isolated from a man in his forties who had been exposed to COVID-19. The genes are TRBV9 and TRBJ2-7, with D perhaps matching TRBD2 (6 bases). The sample taken for sequencing was PBMCs or T cells enriched from blood (not recorded which). The CDR3 DNA follows: TGTGCCAGCGGAGGGATGGACCACTACGAGCAGTACTTC. Translating gives CASGGMDHYEQYF.